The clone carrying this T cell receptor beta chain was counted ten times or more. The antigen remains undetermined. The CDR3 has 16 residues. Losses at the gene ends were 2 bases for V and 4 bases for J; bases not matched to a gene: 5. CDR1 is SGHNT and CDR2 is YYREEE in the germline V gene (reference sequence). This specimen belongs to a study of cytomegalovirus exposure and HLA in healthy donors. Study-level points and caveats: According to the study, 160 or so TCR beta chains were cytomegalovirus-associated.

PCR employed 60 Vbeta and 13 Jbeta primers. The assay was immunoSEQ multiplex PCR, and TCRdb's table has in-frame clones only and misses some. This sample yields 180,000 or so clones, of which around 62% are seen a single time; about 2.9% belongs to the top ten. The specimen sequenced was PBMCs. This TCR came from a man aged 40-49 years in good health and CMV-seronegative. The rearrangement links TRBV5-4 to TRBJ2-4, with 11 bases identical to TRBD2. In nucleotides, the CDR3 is TGTGCCAGCAGCTTAGCTACTAGCGGGAGAAAAAACATTCAGTACTTC. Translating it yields CASSLATSGRKNIQYF. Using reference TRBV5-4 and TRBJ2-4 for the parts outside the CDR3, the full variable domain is ETGVTQSPTHLIKTRGQQVTLRCSSQSGHNTVSWYQQALGQGPQFIFQYYREEENGRGNFPPRFSGLQFPNYSSELNVNALELDDSALYLCASSLATSGRKNIQYFGAGTRLSVL.